The 10 T cell receptor beta chains given below trace back to one sample, sequenced in a study of blood T cell repertoires in COVID-19. Sequenced by immunoSEQ multiplex PCR; TCRdb stores in-frame clones only, minus some. The profile shows approximately 150,000 clones, roughly 84% of them singletons. What was sequenced was peripheral blood. The receptors originated from a woman older than 75 with acute or convalescent COVID-19.

This clone was seen a single time. The chain couples TRBV6-2 or TRBV6-3 to TRBJ1-2; 12 bases match TRBD1. Per the germline V gene, CDR1 is MNHEY and CDR2 is SVGEGT. Losses at the gene ends were 6 bases for V and 4 bases for J; bases not matched to a gene: 6. CDR3 length: 15 amino acids. This CDR3 is CASSLGTGGLYGYTF. The CDR3 DNA reads TGTGCCAGCAGCCTCGGGACAGGGGGCCTCTATGGCTACACCTTC.

The chain has TRBV4-1 and TRBJ2-6, with no clear D. Deletions cut 0 bases from V and 0 bases from J, with 9 bases between. CDR3 length: 17 residues. Looked up from germline, CDR1 is MGHRA and CDR2 is YSYEKL. The CDR3 here is CASSQDTSFSGANVLTF. DNA for the CDR3: TGCGCCAGCAGCCAAGATACTTCGTTCTCTGGGGCCAACGTCCTGACTTTC.

This clone was seen only once. The chain joins TRBV5-1 to TRBJ1-1; D is possibly TRBD1 (6 bases). Trimming stripped 6 bases from V and 1 base from J, with 16 bases between. CDR3 length equals 15 residues. Germline V gives CDR1 SGHRS, CDR2 YFSETQ. The DNA of the CDR3 is TGCGCCAGCAAAAGCAACAAGGGACAGAACACTGAAGCTTTCTTT. It specifies CASKSNKGQNTEAFF.

The DNA for the CDR3 is TGTGCCTGGAGTGGGCTAGCGGGAGTCCGAGAGACCCAGTACTTC. Protein: CAWSGLAGVRETQYF. The chain couples TRBV30 to TRBJ2-5; 10 nucleotides match TRBD2. Germline V gives CDR1 GTSNPN, CDR2 SVGIG (reference sequence). The CDR3 is 15 amino acids. Trimming took 1 base from V and 4 from J; bases not matched to a gene: 6.

The chain uses TRBV6-5 and TRBJ1-3; 9 positions agree with TRBD1. CDR1 is MNHEY and CDR2 is SVGAGI in the germline V gene. The junction had 5 bases not matched to a gene; V was cut back by 6 bases and J by 8 bases. This CDR3 is built from 13 residues. CDR3 sequence: CASRGTGRDTIYF. The CDR3 region has the DNA TGTGCCAGCAGGGGGACAGGGAGGGACACCATATATTTT.

This clone was found once. The chain links TRBV4-1 to TRBJ2-3; the match to TRBD2 covers 14 bases. The trim removed 4 bases at V and 0 bases at J, leaving 9 bases unmatched. Germline CDR1 MGHRA, CDR2 YSYEKL. The CDR3 length is 19 residues. The CDR3 loop is CASSRRTSGGPTSTDTQYF. The CDR3 nucleotides are TGCGCCAGCAGCCGGCGGACTAGCGGGGGGCCAACTAGCACAGATACGCAGTATTTT.

The CDR3 coding sequence is TGTGCCAGCTCACCCCCAGATCAGCCCCAGCATTTT. Translated, it gives CASSPPDQPQHF. This sequence joins TRBV18 and TRBJ1-5; no clear D gene. Looked up from germline, CDR1 is KGHSH and CDR2 is LQKENI. V shed 3 bases and J shed 5 bases, with 5 bases lying between them. This CDR3 is built from 12 residues.

The rearrangement links TRBV2 to TRBJ1-4; D unresolved. This CDR3 is built from 12 residues. The ends were cut back, 8 bases at V and 11 bases at J, with 15 bases in the middle. Germline values: CDR1 SNHLY, CDR2 FYNNEI. The CDR3 DNA follows: TGTGCCAGCGGAACCTATAGGGAGAAACTGTTTTTT. It yields the protein CASGTYREKLFF.

This clone appeared a single time. The chain couples TRBV6-1 to TRBJ1-2, with D unresolved. Trimming took 2 bases from V and 0 from J, leaving 13 bases between them. CDR1 and CDR2 from the germline V gene are MNHNS and SASEGT. This CDR3 contains 16 residues. In DNA, the CDR3 is TGTGCCAGCAGTGAAAGGGCCACGGGAGCTAACTATGGCTACACCTTC. Protein product: CASSERATGANYGYTF.

The rearrangement links TRBV7-6 to TRBJ1-4; D is uncertain. Germline V gene sequence: CDR1 SGHVS, CDR2 FNYEAQ. Trimming shortened V by 8 bases and J by 6 bases, and 13 bases separated the two germline ends. The CDR3 loop spans 13 amino acids. The CDR3 DNA reads as TGTGCCAGCCCCACGGGAGTTGATGAAAAACTGTTTTTT. Protein: CASPTGVDEKLFF.